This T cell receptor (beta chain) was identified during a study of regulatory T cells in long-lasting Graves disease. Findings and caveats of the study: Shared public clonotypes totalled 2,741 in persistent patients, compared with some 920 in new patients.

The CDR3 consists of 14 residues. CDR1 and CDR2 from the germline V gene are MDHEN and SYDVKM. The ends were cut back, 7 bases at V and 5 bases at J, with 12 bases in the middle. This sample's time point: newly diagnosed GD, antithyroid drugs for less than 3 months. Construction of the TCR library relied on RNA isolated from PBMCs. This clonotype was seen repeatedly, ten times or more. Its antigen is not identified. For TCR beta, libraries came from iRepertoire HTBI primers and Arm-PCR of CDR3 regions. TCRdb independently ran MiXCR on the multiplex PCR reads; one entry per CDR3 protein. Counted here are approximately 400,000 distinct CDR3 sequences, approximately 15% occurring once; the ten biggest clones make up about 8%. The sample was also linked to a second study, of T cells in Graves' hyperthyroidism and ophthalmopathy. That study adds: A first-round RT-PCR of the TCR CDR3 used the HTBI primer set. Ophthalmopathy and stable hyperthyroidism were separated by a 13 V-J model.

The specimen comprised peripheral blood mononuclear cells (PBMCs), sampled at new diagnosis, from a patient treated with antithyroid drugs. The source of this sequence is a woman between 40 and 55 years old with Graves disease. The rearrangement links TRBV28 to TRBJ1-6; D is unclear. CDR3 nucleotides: TGTGCCAGCACTTCTTGGGAGAATAATTCACCCCTCCACTTT. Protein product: CASTSWENNSPLHF.